This TCR beta chain was documented in a study of T cell repertoires in cytomegalovirus infection. Study as a whole: Use of recently identified HLA-C-restricted and well-studied HLA-B-restricted CMV epitopes was part of the study. Based on public TCR beta signatures, there were indications of CMV infection and of a matching HLA type.

Germline CDR1 is KGHSH and CDR2 is LQKENI. This CDR3 region has 12 residues. V dropped 3 bases and J dropped 6 bases, with 9 bases sitting between them. Worth noting for this clonotype: Its cognate antigen is unknown.

TCRdb itself ran the reads through MiXCR, one entry per CDR3 protein. The sample has about 570,000 distinct CDR3 sequences, 40% seen once. This receptor was identified in a human donor in good health (CMV status not recorded). Some clones in this sample may be carry-over from other donors' samples. This sequence joins TRBV18 and TRBJ2-7; D unresolved. Source: cultured PBMCs, taken from culture after CMV antigen stimulation. The CDR3 DNA sequence: TGTGCCAGCTCACCCAGCATCGGCGAGCAGTACTTC. Translating it yields CASSPSIGEQYF.